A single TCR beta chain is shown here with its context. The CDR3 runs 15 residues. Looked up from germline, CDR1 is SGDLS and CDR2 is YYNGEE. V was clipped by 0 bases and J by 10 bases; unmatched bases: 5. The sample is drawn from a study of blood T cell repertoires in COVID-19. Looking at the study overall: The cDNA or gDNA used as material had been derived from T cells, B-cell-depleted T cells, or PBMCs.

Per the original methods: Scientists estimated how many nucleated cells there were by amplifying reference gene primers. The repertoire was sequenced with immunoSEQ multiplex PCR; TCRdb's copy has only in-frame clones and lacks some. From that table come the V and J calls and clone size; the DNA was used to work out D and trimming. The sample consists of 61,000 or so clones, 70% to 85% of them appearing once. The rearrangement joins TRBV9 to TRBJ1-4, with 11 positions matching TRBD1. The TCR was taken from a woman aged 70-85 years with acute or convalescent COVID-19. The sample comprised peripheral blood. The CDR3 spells CASSVAGQGAVKLFF. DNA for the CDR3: TGTGCCAGCAGCGTAGCAGGACAGGGGGCCGTAAAACTGTTTTTT.